The 27 T cell receptor beta chains below all came from one sample that was sequenced in a study of blood T cell repertoires in COVID-19. Produced via immunoSEQ multiplex PCR; TCRdb's table is partial and in-frame only. The sample comprises 75,000 to 80,000 clones, 86% of which are singletons, and around 17% rests with the top ten. The sequencing input was peripheral blood. The source of these receptors is a human donor in a cohort sampled during active COVID-19.

The gene calls are TRBV20-1 and TRBJ1-2, with 9 bases lining up with TRBD1. Trimming cost V 3 bases and J 5 bases; bases outside gene matches: 13. The CDR3 loop spans 16 amino acids. The germline V gene has CDR1 DFQATT and CDR2 SNEGSKA (reference sequence). The CDR3 loop reads CSASGSAKGQGYGYTF. The CDR3 DNA follows: TGCAGTGCTAGTGGGTCGGCGAAAGGACAGGGGTATGGCTACACCTTC.

This chain links TRBV5-4 with TRBJ2-1; 7 bases are a match to TRBD2. V was pared by 5 bases and J by 5 bases, with 7 bases of the junction left unmatched. The germline CDR1 and CDR2 sequences are SGHNT and YYREEE (reference sequence). The CDR3 runs to 14 residues. This CDR3 is CASSWGGRNNEQFF. CDR3 nucleotide sequence: TGTGCCAGCAGTTGGGGGGGGAGAAACAATGAGCAGTTCTTC.

The CDR3 bases are TGTGCCATCACGACAGGTGTCCGCTCTGGAAACACCATATATTTT. This sequence encodes CAITTGVRSGNTIYF. The chain joins TRBV27 to TRBJ1-3, with a weak D call TRBD1 (6 bases). CDR1 is MNHEY, CDR2 SMNVEV, per germline (reference sequence). The CDR3 is made up of 15 amino acids. V was cut by 10 bases and J by 0 bases, with 16 bases left in between.

The J gene is TRBJ2-5, the V gene TRBV4-3; 9 nucleotides match TRBD2. The CDR3 is 15 residues long. The junction had 4 bases not matched to a gene; V was cut back by 0 bases and J by 5 bases. CDR1 and CDR2 from the germline V gene are LGHNA and YSLEER. The CDR3, as DNA: TGCGCCAGCAGCCAAGATTATGCGGGGGGGGAGACCCAGTACTTC. Its translation is CASSQDYAGGETQYF.

V gene TRBV18 combines with J gene TRBJ1-5; possible D gene TRBD1, 5 bases. The CDR3 length is 16 residues. Germline-derived CDR1 and CDR2 are KGHSH and LQKENI. V dropped 2 bases and J dropped 0 bases, with 11 bases sitting between them. The CDR3 DNA reads TGTGCCAGCTCACCAGTATCAGGGATTAGCAATCAGCCCCAGCATTTT. As protein: CASSPVSGISNQPQHF.

The chain joins TRBV4-1 to TRBJ1-2; 7 positions match TRBD1. The ends lost 0 bases at V and 2 bases at J; junction bases unmatched: 3. The germline gives CDR1 MGHRA, CDR2 YSYEKL. This CDR3 is built from 15 residues. In DNA form, the CDR3 reads TGCGCCAGCAGCCAAGAAGGAGGGGGCAACTATGGCTACACCTTC. Its protein is CASSQEGGGNYGYTF.

The chain is built from TRBV7-6 and TRBJ2-1; the match to TRBD2 covers 11 bases. Germline lookup yields CDR1 SGHVS and CDR2 FNYEAQ. The CDR3 covers 17 residues. The junction had 11 bases not matched to a gene; V was cut back by 5 bases and J by 5 bases. The CDR3 coding sequence is TGTGCCAGCAGCCGCAAACCGTTAGCGGGGGGGGACAATGAGCAGTTCTTC. Translated: CASSRKPLAGGDNEQFF.

This rearrangement joins TRBV7-3 to TRBJ1-2; possibly TRBD1 for D (5 bases). CDR1 is SGHTA and CDR2 is FQGTGA in the germline V gene. V was shortened by 5 bases and J by 4 bases, with 17 bases between the two germline ends. The CDR3 contains 15 residues. Here the CDR3 reads CASSPVQGSPYGYTF. The CDR3 bases are TGTGCCAGCAGCCCCGTGCAGGGTTCCCCCTATGGCTACACCTTC.

The gene calls are TRBV7-3 and TRBJ2-2; D is possibly TRBD2 (7 bases). Germline loops: CDR1 SGHTA, CDR2 FQGTGA. The CDR3 consists of 15 residues. The V end lost 3 bases, the J end lost 5 bases, and 13 bases lay between the germline ends. The CDR3 is CASSLRGPGTGELFF. The CDR3 coding sequence is TGTGCCAGCAGCTTGCGGGGGCCAGGGACCGGGGAGCTGTTTTTT.

CDR3: CATSDFFLAGGADEQFF. The CDR3 DNA follows: TGTGCCACCAGTGATTTCTTTCTGGCGGGGGGGGCGGATGAGCAGTTCTTC. J is TRBJ2-1 and V is TRBV24-1; TRBD2 aligns across 9 bases. The V gene's germline CDR1 is KGHDR and CDR2 SFDVKD. V shed 1 base, J shed 8 bases, and the junction held 11 bases outside the gene matches. The CDR3 contains 17 residues.

The V and J genes are TRBV7-9 and TRBJ2-7; 7 bases are a match to TRBD2. The CDR3 loop spans 14 amino acids. Germline CDR1 is SEHNR and CDR2 is FQNEAQ (reference sequence). V gave up 4 bases and J gave up 3 bases; unmatched junction bases: 6. DNA for the CDR3: TGTGCCAGCAGCTCAGAGGAGCGGGGCTACGAGCAGTACTTC. Translation: CASSSEERGYEQYF. The whole variable domain, remainder taken from reference TRBV7-9 and TRBJ2-7, is DTGVSQNPRHKITKRGQNVTFRCDPISEHNRLYWYRQTLGQGPEFLTYFQNEAQLEKSRLLSDRFSAERPKGSFSTLEIQRTEQGDSAMYLCASSSEERGYEQYFGPGTRLTVT.

The V gene is TRBV2, the J gene TRBJ2-1, with D unclear. CDR3 length: 13 amino acids. Looked up from germline, CDR1 is SNHLY and CDR2 is FYNNEI. Trimming shortened V by 0 bases and J by 6 bases, and 6 bases separated the two germline ends. Here the CDR3 reads CASSEARINEQFF. In nucleotides, the CDR3 is TGTGCCAGCAGTGAAGCCCGTATCAATGAGCAGTTCTTC.

This chain links TRBV9 with TRBJ2-3; maybe TRBD1 (6 bases). CDR1 SGDLS and CDR2 YYNGEE come from the germline V gene. V lost 3 bases to trimming and J lost 4 bases, with 18 bases between them. This CDR3 has 16 amino acids. The CDR3 loop reads CASSAIWGPGADTQYF. The DNA of the CDR3 is TGTGCCAGCAGCGCGATATGGGGGCCCGGGGCAGATACGCAGTATTTT.

This chain joins TRBV6-6 and TRBJ1-5; possible D gene TRBD1, 6 bases. CDR1 and CDR2 from the germline V gene are MNHNY and SVGAGI (reference sequence). The CDR3 sequence is 18 residues long. Trimming removed 5 bases at V and 1 base at J, with 21 bases between. The CDR3 bases are TGTGCCAGCAGTCGCAGATTCCCGGACAGAGACAGCAATCAGCCCCAGCATTTT. It encodes CASSRRFPDRDSNQPQHF.

This clone was found a few times. The chain has TRBV28 and TRBJ2-3; TRBD2 aligns across 12 bases. The CDR3 extends over 15 amino acids. V shed 6 bases and J 3 bases; nucleotides not matched to a gene: 4. Germline V lookup: CDR1 MDHEN, CDR2 SYDVKM. The CDR3 region has the DNA TGTGCCAGCAGAACTAGCGGGGGGCAGACAGATACGCAGTATTTT. It is translated as CASRTSGGQTDTQYF.

V and J are TRBV19 and TRBJ2-1; maybe TRBD2 (6 bases). This CDR3 is 15 amino acids long. Trimming pared 4 bases from V and 5 bases from J, leaving 15 bases between. The V gene's germline CDR1 is LNHDA and CDR2 SQIVND (reference sequence). The CDR3 bases are TGTGCCAGTAGTACCCGGGGGAACCGGCACAATGAGCAGTTCTTC. This gives the protein CASSTRGNRHNEQFF.

This clone was seen once. The CDR3: CASSSRRDGTEAFF. In DNA form, the CDR3 reads TGTGCCAGCAGCTCCCGCAGGGATGGCACTGAAGCTTTCTTT. This rearrangement joins TRBV9 to TRBJ1-1; D is perhaps TRBD1 (5 bases). The germline V gene has CDR1 SGDLS and CDR2 YYNGEE. The CDR3 contains 14 residues. V lost 4 bases, J lost 4 bases, and 14 bases lay in between.

The chain couples TRBV5-1 to TRBJ2-7, with TRBD1 identical over 7 bases. The germline V gene has CDR1 SGHRS and CDR2 YFSETQ. The junction had 4 bases not matched to a gene; V was cut back by 4 bases and J by 3 bases. This CDR3 region has 13 residues. The CDR3 is CASSPSGGYEQYF. CDR3 sequence (DNA): TGCGCCAGCAGCCCGTCAGGGGGCTACGAGCAGTACTTC.

The V gene is TRBV2, the J gene TRBJ1-2, with D tentatively TRBD1 (5 bases). The V end was cut by 2 bases, the J end by 4 bases, with 11 bases between. The germline V gene encodes CDR1 SNHLY and CDR2 FYNNEI. There are 14 residues in the CDR3. Here the CDR3 reads CASSERQGSYGYTF. The CDR3 nucleotides read TGTGCCAGCAGTGAAAGGCAGGGATCCTATGGCTACACCTTC.

The chain has TRBV28 and TRBJ1-2, with 7 bases identical to TRBD1. V lost 7 bases to trimming and J lost 4 bases; unmatched junction nucleotides: 9. The germline V gene encodes CDR1 MDHEN and CDR2 SYDVKM. The CDR3 is made up of 14 amino acids. CDR3 sequence: CASTPGTASYGYTF. The CDR3 DNA reads as TGTGCCAGCACCCCCGGGACAGCATCCTATGGCTACACCTTC.

The J gene is TRBJ2-5, the V gene TRBV6-6, with 8 bases that match TRBD1. The ends lost 11 bases at V and 4 bases at J; junction bases unmatched: 9. The germline gives CDR1 MNHNY, CDR2 SVGAGI (reference sequence). The CDR3 has 13 residues. The CDR3 loop reads CAGGRGPTETQYF. The DNA of the CDR3 is TGTGCCGGGGGCAGGGGGCCAACAGAGACCCAGTACTTC.

The chain combines TRBV2 with TRBJ2-3; a possible D gene is TRBD1 (6 bases). The ends were cut back, 5 bases at V and 2 bases at J, with 11 bases in the middle. CDR1 and CDR2 from the germline V gene are SNHLY and FYNNEI. This CDR3 region has 14 residues. DNA of the CDR3: TGTGCCAGCAGTTCTGGGACATCCACAGATACGCAGTATTTT. Translated: CASSSGTSTDTQYF.

The V call is TRBV5-1, the J call TRBJ2-7; TRBD1 agrees at 7 bases. CDR1 is SGHRS, CDR2 YFSETQ, per germline. This CDR3 comprises 13 residues. V shed 0 bases, J shed 6 bases, and the junction held 3 bases outside the gene matches. CDR3 DNA: TGCGCCAGCAGCTTGGGGACAGGCTCCGAGCAGTACTTC. Its protein product is CASSLGTGSEQYF.

The V call is TRBV27, the J call TRBJ1-6; perhaps TRBD1 as D (5 bases). The CDR3 consists of 18 residues. The germline V gene encodes CDR1 MNHEY and CDR2 SMNVEV (reference sequence). Trimming left V 1 base short and J 0 bases short, with 13 bases between. CDR3 protein: CASSLLGDLRSYNSPLHF. In DNA form, the CDR3 reads TGTGCCAGCAGTTTATTGGGGGACTTACGCTCCTATAATTCACCCCTCCACTTT.

This chain uses TRBV5-6 with TRBJ2-7; D may be TRBD1 (6 bases). Germline V CDR1 and CDR2: SGHDT, YYEEEE. V lost 4 bases and J 3 bases, leaving 8 bases between the germline ends. The CDR3 extends over 12 amino acids. The CDR3 sequence: CASSQQGYEQYF. CDR3 coding DNA: TGTGCCAGCAGCCAACAGGGCTACGAGCAGTACTTC.

Ten or more counts support this clone. The V call is TRBV29-1, the J call TRBJ2-2; 10 bases fit TRBD1. The CDR3 loop spans 15 amino acids. Trimming cost V 6 bases and J 5 bases; bases outside gene matches: 9. Germline V gene sequence: CDR1 SQVTM, CDR2 ANQGSEA. In DNA, the CDR3 is TGCAGCGTCGGCACCGGGACAGGGGTTACCGGGGAGCTGTTTTTT. Residues: CSVGTGTGVTGELFF.

The chain combines TRBV12-3 or TRBV12-4 with TRBJ1-5; no clear D. The CDR3 is made up of 13 amino acids. V shed 8 bases and J shed 9 bases, with 17 bases lying between them. This CDR3 is CASGVGSIRPQHF. For the CDR3, the DNA is TGTGCCAGCGGTGTGGGGAGTATCAGGCCCCAGCATTTT.